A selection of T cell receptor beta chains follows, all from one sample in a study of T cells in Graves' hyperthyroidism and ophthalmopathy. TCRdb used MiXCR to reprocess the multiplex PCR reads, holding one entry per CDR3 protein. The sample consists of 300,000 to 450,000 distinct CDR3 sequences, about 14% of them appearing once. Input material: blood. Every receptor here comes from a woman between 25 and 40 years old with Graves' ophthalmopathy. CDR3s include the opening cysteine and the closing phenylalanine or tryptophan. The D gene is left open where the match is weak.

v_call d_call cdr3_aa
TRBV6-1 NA CARAEQYF
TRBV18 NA CASSPQQKNEKLFF
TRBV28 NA CASSARGNTEAFF
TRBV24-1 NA CATSDDRTLTGELFF
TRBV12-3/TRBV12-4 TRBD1 CASNRQGGAGELFF
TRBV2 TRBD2 CASRRGITDTQYF
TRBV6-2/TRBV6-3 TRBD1 CASRVDRVRETQYF
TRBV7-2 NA CASRLGRGPGSGERFF
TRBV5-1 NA CASSSTSGNTIYF
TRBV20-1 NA CSARETPDQPQHF
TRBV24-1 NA CATSDHRRTGELFF
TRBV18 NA CASSPNRGNTEAFF
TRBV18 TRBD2 CASSPRSGDEQFF
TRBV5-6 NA CASSLVRGREQYF
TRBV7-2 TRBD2 CASSMTSGGAGGTDTQYF
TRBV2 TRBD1 CASSDDRVLGETQYF
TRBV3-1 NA CASSQDARAYNEQFF
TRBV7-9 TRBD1 CATPGQMNTEAFF
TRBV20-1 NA CSASQNTGELFF
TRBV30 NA CAWSDGGSGYTF
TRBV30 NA CAWSGLGGPYNEQFF
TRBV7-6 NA CASSLVPRQQNNEQFF
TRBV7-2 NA CASSGGPSSTDTQYF
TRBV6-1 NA CASSERGWDTEAFF
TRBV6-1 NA CASEVGHSNQPQHF
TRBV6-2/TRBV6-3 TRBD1 CASSAGTALSGNTIYF
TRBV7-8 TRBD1 CASSLRQGAYNEQFF